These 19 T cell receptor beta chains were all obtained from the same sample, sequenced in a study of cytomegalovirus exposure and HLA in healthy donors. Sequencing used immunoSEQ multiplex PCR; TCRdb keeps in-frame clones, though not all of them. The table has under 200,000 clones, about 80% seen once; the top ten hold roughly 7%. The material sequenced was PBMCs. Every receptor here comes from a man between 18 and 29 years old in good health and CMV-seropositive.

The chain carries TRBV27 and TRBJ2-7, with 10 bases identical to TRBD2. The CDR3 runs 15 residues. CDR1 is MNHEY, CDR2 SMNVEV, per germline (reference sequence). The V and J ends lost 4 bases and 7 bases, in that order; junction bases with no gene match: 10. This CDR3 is CASSSPSSGRKEQYF. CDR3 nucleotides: TGTGCCAGCAGTTCTCCCTCTAGCGGGAGAAAAGAGCAGTACTTC.

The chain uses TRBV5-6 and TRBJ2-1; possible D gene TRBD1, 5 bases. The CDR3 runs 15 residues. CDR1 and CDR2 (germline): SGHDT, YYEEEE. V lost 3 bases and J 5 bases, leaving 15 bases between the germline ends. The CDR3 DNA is TGTGCCAGCAGCTGGACAAGGAGATACGACAATGAGCAGTTCTTC. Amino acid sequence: CASSWTRRYDNEQFF.

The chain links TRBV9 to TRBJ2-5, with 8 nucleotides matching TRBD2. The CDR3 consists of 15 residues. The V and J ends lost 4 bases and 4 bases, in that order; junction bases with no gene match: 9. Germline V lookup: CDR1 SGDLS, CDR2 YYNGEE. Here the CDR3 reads CASSIRDAGGETQYF. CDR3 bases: TGTGCCAGCAGCATCCGGGACGCGGGGGGAGAGACCCAGTACTTC.

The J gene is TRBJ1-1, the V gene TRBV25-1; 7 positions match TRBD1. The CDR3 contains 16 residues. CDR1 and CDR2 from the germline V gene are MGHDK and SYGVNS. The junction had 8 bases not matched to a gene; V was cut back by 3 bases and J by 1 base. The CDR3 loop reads CASSEGPGQANTEAFF. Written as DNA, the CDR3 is TGTGCCAGCAGTGAGGGGCCTGGACAGGCGAACACTGAAGCTTTCTTT.

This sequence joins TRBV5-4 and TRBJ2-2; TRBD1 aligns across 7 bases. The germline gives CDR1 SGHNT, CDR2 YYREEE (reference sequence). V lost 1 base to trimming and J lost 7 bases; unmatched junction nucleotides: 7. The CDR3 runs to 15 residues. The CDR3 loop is CASSLYRGRGGELFF. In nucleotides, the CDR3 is TGTGCCAGCAGCTTGTACAGGGGCCGAGGCGGGGAGCTGTTTTTT. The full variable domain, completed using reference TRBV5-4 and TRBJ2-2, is ETGVTQSPTHLIKTRGQQVTLRCSSQSGHNTVSWYQQALGQGPQFIFQYYREEENGRGNFPPRFSGLQFPNYSSELNVNALELDDSALYLCASSLYRGRGGELFFGEGSRLTVL.

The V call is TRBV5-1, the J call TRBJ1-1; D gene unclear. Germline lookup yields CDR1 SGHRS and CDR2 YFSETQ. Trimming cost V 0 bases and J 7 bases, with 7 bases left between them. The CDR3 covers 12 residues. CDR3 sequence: CASSLDLHEAFF. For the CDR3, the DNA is TGCGCCAGCAGCTTGGATTTACATGAAGCTTTCTTT.

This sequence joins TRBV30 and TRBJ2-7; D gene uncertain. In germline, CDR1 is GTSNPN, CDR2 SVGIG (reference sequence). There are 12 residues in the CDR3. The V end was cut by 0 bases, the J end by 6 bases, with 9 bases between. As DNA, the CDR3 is TGTGCCTGGAGTGTACTCCTCTCCGAGCAGTACTTC. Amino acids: CAWSVLLSEQYF.

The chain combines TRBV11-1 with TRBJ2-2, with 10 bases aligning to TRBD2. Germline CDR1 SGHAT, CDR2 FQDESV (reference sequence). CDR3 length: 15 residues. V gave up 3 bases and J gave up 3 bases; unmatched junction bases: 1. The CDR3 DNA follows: TGTGCCAGCAGCTTTAGCGGGAGGTACACCGGGGAGCTGTTTTTT. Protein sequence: CASSFSGRYTGELFF.

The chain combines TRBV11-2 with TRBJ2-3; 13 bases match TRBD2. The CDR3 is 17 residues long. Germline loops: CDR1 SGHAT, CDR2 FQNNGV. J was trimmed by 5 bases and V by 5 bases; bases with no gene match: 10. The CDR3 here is CASSPGLAGSGVDTQYF. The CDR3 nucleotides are TGTGCCAGCAGCCCGGGACTAGCGGGATCCGGGGTAGATACGCAGTATTTT. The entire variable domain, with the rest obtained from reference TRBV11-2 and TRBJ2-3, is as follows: EAGVAQSPRYKIIEKRQSVAFWCNPISGHATLYWYQQILGQGPKLLIQFQNNGVVDDSQLPKDRFSAERLKGVDSTLKIQPAKLEDSAVYLCASSPGLAGSGVDTQYFGPGTRLTVL.

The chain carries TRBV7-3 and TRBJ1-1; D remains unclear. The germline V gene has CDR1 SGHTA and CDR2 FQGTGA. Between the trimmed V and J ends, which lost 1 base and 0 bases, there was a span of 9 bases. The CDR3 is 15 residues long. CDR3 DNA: TGTGCCAGCAGCTTAATGCCAGGCATGAACACTGAAGCTTTCTTT. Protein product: CASSLMPGMNTEAFF.

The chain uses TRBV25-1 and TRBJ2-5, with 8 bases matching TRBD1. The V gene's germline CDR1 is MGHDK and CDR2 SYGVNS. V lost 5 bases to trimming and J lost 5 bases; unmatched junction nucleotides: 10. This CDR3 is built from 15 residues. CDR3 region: CASSTGWTGLETQYF. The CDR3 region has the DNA TGTGCCAGCAGTACAGGATGGACAGGGTTGGAGACCCAGTACTTC.

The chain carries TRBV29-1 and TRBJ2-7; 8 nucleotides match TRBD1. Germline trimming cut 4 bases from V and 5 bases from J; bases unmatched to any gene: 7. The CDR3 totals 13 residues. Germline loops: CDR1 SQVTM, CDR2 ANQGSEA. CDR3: CSVGVTGADEQYF. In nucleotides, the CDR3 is TGCAGCGTTGGTGTGACAGGGGCGGACGAGCAGTACTTC.

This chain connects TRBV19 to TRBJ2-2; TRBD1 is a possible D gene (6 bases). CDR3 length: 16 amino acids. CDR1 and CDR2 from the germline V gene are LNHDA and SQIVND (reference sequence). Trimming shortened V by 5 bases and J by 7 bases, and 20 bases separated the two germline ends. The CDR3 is CASSPLRSGVGGELFF. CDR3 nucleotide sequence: TGTGCCAGTAGTCCCCTAAGGTCAGGGGTTGGCGGGGAGCTGTTTTTT.

In DNA form, the CDR3 reads TGTGCCAGCAGTTCTGGGGGCAGGTACGAGCAGTACTTC. Residues: CASSSGGRYEQYF. The rearrangement joins TRBV28 to TRBJ2-7; possible D gene TRBD1, 6 bases. The CDR3 extends over 13 amino acids. The V and J ends lost 4 bases and 4 bases respectively, with 11 bases between them. The V gene's germline CDR1 is MDHEN and CDR2 SYDVKM.

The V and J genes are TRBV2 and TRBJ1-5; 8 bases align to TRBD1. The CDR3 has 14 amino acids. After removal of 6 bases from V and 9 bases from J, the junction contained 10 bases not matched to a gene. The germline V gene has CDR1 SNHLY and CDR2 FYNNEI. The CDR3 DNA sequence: TGTGCCAGCAGCGGGACAGGTGACCGGGGGCCCCAGCATTTT. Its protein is CASSGTGDRGPQHF.

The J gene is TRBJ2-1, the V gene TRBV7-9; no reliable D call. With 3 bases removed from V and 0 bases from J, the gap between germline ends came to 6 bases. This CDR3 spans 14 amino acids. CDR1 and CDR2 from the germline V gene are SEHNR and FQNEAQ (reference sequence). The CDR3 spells CASSLYSSYNEQFF. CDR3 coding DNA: TGTGCCAGCAGCTTGTACAGCTCCTACAATGAGCAGTTCTTC. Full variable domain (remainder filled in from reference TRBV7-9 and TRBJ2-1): DTGVSQNPRHKITKRGQNVTFRCDPISEHNRLYWYRQTLGQGPEFLTYFQNEAQLEKSRLLSDRFSAERPKGSFSTLEIQRTEQGDSAMYLCASSLYSSYNEQFFGPGTRLTVL.

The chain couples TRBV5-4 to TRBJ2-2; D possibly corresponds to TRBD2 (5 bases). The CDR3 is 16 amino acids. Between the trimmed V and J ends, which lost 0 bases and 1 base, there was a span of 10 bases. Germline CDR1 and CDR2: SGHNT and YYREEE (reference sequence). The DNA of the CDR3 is TGTGCCAGCAGCTTGGCCGGGATAAAGAACACCGGGGAGCTGTTTTTT. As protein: CASSLAGIKNTGELFF.

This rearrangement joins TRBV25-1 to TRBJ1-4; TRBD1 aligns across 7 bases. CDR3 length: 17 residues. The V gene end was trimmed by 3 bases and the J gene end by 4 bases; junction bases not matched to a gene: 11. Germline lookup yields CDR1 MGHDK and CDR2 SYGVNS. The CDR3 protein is CASSDPTRQGYNEKLFF. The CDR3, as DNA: TGTGCCAGCAGTGACCCTACCCGACAGGGTTATAATGAAAAACTGTTTTTT. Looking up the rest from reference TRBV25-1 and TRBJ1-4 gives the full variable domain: EADIYQTPRYLVIGTGKKITLECSQTMGHDKMYWYQQDPGMELHLIHYSYGVNSTEKGDLSSESTVSRIRTEHFPLTLESARPSHTSQYLCASSDPTRQGYNEKLFFGSGTQLSVL.

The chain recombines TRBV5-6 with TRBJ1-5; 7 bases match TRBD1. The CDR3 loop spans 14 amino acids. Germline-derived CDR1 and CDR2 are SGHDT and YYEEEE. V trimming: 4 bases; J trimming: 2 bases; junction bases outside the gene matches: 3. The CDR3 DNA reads TGTGCCAGCAGCCTGACAGGGCGCAATCAGCCCCAGCATTTT. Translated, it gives CASSLTGRNQPQHF.